Listed below are T cell receptor beta chains from one sample, sequenced in a study of blood T cell repertoires in COVID-19. Only in-frame clones appear in the TCRdb table, and some are missing; sequencing was by immunoSEQ multiplex PCR. The sample yields over 95,000 clones, 85% seen once. The sample comprised peripheral blood. The receptors were gathered from a human donor in a cohort sampled during active COVID-19. The CDR3 runs from the conserved cysteine through the conserved F or W. Each record gives: D gene, CDR3 length, V gene, CDR3 protein. A D gene is named only where the DNA matches it firmly.

. | 14 | TRBV28 | CASSWDFGTDTQYF
TRBD1 | 15 | TRBV3-1/TRBV3-2 | CASSQEGQGDYGYTF
. | 13 | TRBV6-5 | CASSVFTNEKLFF
. | 14 | TRBV7-3 | CASAEGAHTDTQYF
TRBD2 | 17 | TRBV24-1 | CATSDPGTSGGKDTQYF
. | 16 | TRBV7-9 | CASSLDSTTLPQPQHF
TRBD2 | 15 | TRBV18 | CASSEGSGGYNEQFF
TRBD1 | 19 | TRBV3-1/TRBV3-2 | CASSQQVGQGVGTNEKLFF
TRBD1 | 19 | TRBV6-1 | CASSGGQERTISKNSPLHF
. | 12 | TRBV2 | CASSVGGDTQYF
. | 14 | TRBV12-5 | CASVLSGVGYGYTF
. | 17 | TRBV4-3 | CASSQDGSTDSTDTQYF
TRBD1 | 12 | TRBV18 | CASLGQGTEAFF
. | 15 | TRBV3-1/TRBV3-2 | CASSPMSESNYGYTF
TRBD2 | 18 | TRBV7-2 | CASSLAHLLAGGRNEQFF
TRBD1 | 16 | TRBV20-1 | CSASEGTGNLNYGYTF
. | 13 | TRBV9 | CASSVGSYNEQFF
TRBD1 | 13 | TRBV9 | CASSVGTGGLAFF
. | 13 | TRBV11-2 | CASSQRPGGATFF
TRBD1 | 16 | TRBV18 | CASSPLGQTSGNTIYF
. | 14 | TRBV5-1 | CASSFAGAPDTQYF
TRBD1 | 11 | TRBV20-1 | CSARGVYGYTF
. | 15 | TRBV14 | CASSLYQAPLYEQYF
TRBD2 | 12 | TRBV7-9 | CARSGGADTQYF
. | 14 | TRBV6-5 | CASRPTGLNYGYTF
TRBD1 | 15 | TRBV9 | CASSVGQGATGELFF
TRBD1 | 14 | TRBV10-3 | CAISPGTGGSGYTF
. | 15 | TRBV7-9 | CASSKYREGTDTQYF
TRBD1 | 15 | TRBV15 | CATSKQGNGNQPQHF
TRBD1 | 14 | TRBV6-6 | CASSFGDRVYEQYF
. | 14 | TRBV4-1 | CASSRQVSNQPQHF
. | 13 | TRBV29-1 | CSVGTTPNSPLHF
. | 16 | TRBV9 | CASSVLGAGANYGYTF
TRBD1 | 15 | TRBV27 | CASSPRQGAFQPQHF
. | 15 | TRBV6-2/TRBV6-3 | CASSYLGHSNQPQHF
. | 13 | TRBV5-1 | CASTQGAHYGYTF
. | 14 | TRBV7-2 | CASSFGGGNSPLHF
TRBD1 | 15 | TRBV5-6 | CASSLTGGFLETQYF
TRBD2 | 16 | TRBV11-3 | CASSTRTSGGAHEQFF